Sequencing of this TCR beta chain was carried out in a study of T cell changes during pregnancy in multiple sclerosis. Assay: immunoSEQ multiplex PCR; the TCRdb copy retains only in-frame clones and omits some. The sample records more than 85,000 clones, around 93% being singletons. V lost 8 bases and J 2 bases, leaving 20 bases between the germline ends. The CDR3 has 15 residues. CDR1 GTSNPN and CDR2 SVGIG come from the germline V gene (reference sequence). The sample was peripheral blood, taken before pregnancy. The chain has TRBV30 and TRBJ2-3, with D perhaps matching TRBD2 (5 bases). The TCR comes from a female donor with multiple sclerosis, enrolled in a pregnancy study. CDR3 in DNA: TGTGCCGGATCAACCGACGGGATACACACAGATACGCAGTATTTT. Amino acids: CAGSTDGIHTDTQYF.